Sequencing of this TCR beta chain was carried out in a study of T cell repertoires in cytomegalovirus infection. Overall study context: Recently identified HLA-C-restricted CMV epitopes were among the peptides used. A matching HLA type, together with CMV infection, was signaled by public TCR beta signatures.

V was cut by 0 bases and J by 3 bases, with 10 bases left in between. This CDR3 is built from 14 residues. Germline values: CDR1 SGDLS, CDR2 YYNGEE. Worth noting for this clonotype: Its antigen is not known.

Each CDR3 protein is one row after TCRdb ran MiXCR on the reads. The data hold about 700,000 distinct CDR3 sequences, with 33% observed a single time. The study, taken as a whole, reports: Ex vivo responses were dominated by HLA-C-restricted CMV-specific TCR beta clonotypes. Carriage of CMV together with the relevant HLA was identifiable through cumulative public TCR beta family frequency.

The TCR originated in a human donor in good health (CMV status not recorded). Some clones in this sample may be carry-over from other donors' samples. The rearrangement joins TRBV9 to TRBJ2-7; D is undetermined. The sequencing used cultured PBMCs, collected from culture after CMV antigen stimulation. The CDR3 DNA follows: TGTGCCAGCAGCGTAGGATTAGGGTACTACGAGCAGTACTTC. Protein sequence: CASSVGLGYYEQYF.